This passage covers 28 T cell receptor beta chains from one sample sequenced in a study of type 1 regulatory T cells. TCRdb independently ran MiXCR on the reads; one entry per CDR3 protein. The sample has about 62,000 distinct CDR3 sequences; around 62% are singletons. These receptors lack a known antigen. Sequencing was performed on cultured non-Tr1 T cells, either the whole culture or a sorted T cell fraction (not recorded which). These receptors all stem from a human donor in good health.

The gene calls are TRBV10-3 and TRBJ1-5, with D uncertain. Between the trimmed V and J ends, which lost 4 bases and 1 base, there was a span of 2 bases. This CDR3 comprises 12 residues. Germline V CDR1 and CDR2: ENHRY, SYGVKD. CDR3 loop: CAISGSNQPQHF. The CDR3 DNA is TGTGCCATCAGTGGCAGCAATCAGCCCCAGCATTTT.

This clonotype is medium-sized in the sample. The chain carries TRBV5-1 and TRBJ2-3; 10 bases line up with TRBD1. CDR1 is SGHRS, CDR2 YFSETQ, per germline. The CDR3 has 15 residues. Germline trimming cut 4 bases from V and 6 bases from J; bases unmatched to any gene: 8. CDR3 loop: CASSRKDRGPDTQYF. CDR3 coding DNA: TGCGCCAGCAGCCGGAAAGACAGGGGGCCTGATACGCAGTATTTT.

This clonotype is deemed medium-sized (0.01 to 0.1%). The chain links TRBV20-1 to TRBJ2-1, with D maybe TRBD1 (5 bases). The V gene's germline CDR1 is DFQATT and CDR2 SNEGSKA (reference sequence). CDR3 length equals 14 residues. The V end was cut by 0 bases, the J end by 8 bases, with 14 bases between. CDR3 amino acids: CSARDPWGRDEQFF. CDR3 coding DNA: TGCAGTGCTAGAGATCCCTGGGGCCGGGATGAGCAGTTCTTC.

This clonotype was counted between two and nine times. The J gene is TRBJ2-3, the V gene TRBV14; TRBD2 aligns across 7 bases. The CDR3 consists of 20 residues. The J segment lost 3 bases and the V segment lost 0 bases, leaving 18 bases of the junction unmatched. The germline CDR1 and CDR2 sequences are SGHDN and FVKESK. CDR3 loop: CASSQDRAARGSGKTDTQYF. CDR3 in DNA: TGTGCCAGCAGCCAAGATCGGGCGGCTCGCGGGAGCGGGAAAACAGATACGCAGTATTTT.

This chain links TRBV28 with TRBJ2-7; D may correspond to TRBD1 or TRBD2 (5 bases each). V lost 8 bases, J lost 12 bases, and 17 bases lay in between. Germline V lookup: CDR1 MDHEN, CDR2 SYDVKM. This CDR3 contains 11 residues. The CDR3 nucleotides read TGTGCCAGCGGGACGTCAAATGGTCTGTACTTC. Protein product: CASGTSNGLYF. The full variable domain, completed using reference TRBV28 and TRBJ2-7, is DVKVTQSSRYLVKRTGEKVFLECVQDMDHENMFWYRQDPGLGLRLIYFSYDVKMKEKGDIPEGYSVSREKKERFSLILESASTNQTSMYLCASGTSNGLYFGPGTRLTVT.

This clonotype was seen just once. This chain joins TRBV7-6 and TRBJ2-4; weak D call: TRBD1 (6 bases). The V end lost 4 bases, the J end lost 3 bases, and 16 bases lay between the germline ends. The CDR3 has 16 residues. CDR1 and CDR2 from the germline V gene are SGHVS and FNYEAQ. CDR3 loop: CASSSTRDKGKNIQYF. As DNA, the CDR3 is TGTGCCAGCAGCTCCACCCGGGACAAGGGCAAAAACATTCAGTACTTC.

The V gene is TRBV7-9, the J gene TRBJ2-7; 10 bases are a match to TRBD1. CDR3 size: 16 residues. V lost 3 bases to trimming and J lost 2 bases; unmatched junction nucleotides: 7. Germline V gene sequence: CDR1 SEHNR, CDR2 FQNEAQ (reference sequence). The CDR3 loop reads CASSLLSGTGAYEQYF. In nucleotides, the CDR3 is TGTGCCAGCAGCTTGCTATCCGGGACAGGGGCCTACGAGCAGTACTTC.

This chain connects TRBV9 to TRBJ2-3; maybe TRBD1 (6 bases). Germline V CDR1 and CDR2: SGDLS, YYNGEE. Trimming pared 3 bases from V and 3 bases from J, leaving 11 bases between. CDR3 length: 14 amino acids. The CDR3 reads CASSELGQTDTQYF. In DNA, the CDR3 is TGTGCCAGCAGCGAACTAGGACAGACAGATACGCAGTATTTT.

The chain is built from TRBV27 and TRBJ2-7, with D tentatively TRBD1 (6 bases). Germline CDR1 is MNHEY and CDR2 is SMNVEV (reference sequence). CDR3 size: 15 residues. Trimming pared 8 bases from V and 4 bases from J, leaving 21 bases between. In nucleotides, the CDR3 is TGTGCCAGCGGAAACAGGGTGGGCCCCGAATACGAGCAGTACTTC. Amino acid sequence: CASGNRVGPEYEQYF.

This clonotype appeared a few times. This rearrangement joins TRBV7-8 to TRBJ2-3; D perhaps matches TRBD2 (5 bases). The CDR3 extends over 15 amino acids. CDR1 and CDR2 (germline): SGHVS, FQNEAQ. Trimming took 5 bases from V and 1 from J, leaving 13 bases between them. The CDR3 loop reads CASSGLGSGTDTQYF. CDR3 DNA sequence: TGTGCCAGCAGCGGGCTAGGGAGCGGCACAGATACGCAGTATTTT.

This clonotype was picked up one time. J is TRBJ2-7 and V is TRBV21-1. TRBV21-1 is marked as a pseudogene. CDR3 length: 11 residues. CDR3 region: CASKTAYEQYF. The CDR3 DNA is TGTGCCAGCAAGACTGCTTACGAGCAGTACTTC.

CDR3 nucleotide sequence: TGTGCCAGCAAAAATAGGGGCCAAGAGACCCAGTACTTC. Its translation: CASKNRGQETQYF. The chain couples TRBV5-4 to TRBJ2-5, with D perhaps matching TRBD1 (5 bases). The V end was cut by 6 bases, the J end by 1 base, with 10 bases between. This CDR3 has 13 residues. Germline values: CDR1 SGHNT, CDR2 YYREEE (reference sequence).

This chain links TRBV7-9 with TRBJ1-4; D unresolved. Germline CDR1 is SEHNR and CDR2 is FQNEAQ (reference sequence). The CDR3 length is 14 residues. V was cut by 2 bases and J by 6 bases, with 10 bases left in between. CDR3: CASSLRREDEKLFF. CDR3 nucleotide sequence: TGTGCCAGCAGCTTACGGAGGGAAGATGAAAAACTGTTTTTT.

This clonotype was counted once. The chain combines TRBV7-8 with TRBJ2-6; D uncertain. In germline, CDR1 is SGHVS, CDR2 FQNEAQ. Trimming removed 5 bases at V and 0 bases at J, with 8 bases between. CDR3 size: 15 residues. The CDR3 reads CASSLTPSGANVLTF. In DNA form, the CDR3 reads TGTGCCAGCAGCCTTACACCCTCTGGGGCCAACGTCCTGACTTTC. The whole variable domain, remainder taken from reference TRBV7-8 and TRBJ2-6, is GAGVSQSPRYKVAKRGQDVALRCDPISGHVSLFWYQQALGQGPEFLTYFQNEAQLDKSGLPSDRFFAERPEGSVSTLKIQRTQQEDSAVYLCASSLTPSGANVLTFGAGSRLTVL.

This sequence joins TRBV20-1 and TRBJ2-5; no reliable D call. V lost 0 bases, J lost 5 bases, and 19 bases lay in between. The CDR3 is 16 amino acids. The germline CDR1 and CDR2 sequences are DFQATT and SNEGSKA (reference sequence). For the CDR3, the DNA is TGCAGTGCTAGAGATGGTCATGATGGGGTAGGCGAGACCCAGTACTTC. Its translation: CSARDGHDGVGETQYF.

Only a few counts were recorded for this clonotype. CDR3 sequence reads: CASGSEAYGYTF. The CDR3 region has the DNA TGTGCCAGCGGCTCAGAAGCGTATGGCTACACCTTC. The V call is TRBV2, the J call TRBJ1-2; D is unclear. V gave up 8 bases and J gave up 5 bases, with 12 bases separating them. Germline V gene data show CDR1 as SNHLY and CDR2 as FYNNEI. The CDR3 covers 12 residues.

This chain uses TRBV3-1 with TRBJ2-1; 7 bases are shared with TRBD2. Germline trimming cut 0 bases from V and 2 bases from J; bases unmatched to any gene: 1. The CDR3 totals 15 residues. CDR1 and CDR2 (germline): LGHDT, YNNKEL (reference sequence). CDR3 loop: CASSQEAGAYNEQFF. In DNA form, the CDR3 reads TGTGCCAGCAGCCAAGAGGCGGGAGCCTACAATGAGCAGTTCTTC.

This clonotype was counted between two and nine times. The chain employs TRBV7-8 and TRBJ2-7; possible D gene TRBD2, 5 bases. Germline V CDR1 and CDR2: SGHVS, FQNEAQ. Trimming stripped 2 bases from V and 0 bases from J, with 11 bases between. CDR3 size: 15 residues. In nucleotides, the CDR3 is TGTGCCAGCAGCTTACGTCGGGATCTCTCCTACGAGCAGTACTTC. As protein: CASSLRRDLSYEQYF. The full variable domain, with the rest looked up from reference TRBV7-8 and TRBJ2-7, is GAGVSQSPRYKVAKRGQDVALRCDPISGHVSLFWYQQALGQGPEFLTYFQNEAQLDKSGLPSDRFFAERPEGSVSTLKIQRTQQEDSAVYLCASSLRRDLSYEQYFGPGTRLTVT.

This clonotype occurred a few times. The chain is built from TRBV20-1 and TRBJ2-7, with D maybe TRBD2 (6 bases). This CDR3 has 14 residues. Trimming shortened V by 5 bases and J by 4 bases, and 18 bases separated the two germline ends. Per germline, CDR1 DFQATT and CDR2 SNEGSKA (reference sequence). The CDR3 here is CSAEPAGGRYEQYF. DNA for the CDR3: TGCAGTGCTGAGCCCGCCGGGGGTCGGTACGAGCAGTACTTC.

The CDR3 DNA reads TGCGCCAGCAGCCAAGAAAAGCCTTGGGAGACCCAGTACTTC. Encoded protein: CASSQEKPWETQYF. The V gene is TRBV4-1, the J gene TRBJ2-5; no firm D call. The V and J ends lost 0 bases and 5 bases respectively, with 10 bases between them. Looked up from germline, CDR1 is MGHRA and CDR2 is YSYEKL. The CDR3 consists of 14 residues.

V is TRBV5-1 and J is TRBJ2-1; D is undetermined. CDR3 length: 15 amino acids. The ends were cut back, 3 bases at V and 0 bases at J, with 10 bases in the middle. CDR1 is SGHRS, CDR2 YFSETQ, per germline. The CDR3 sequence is CASSSGRLSYNEQFF. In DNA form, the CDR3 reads TGCGCCAGCAGCTCCGGACGCCTCTCCTACAATGAGCAGTTCTTC. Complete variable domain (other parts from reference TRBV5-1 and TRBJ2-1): KAGVTQTPRYLIKTRGQQVTLSCSPISGHRSVSWYQQTPGQGLQFLFEYFSETQRNKGNFPGRFSGRQFSNSRSEMNVSTLELGDSALYLCASSSGRLSYNEQFFGPGTRLTVL.

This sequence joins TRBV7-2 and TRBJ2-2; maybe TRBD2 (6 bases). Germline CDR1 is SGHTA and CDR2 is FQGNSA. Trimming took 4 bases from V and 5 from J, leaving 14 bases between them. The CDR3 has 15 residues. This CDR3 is CASSSLTRSTGELFF. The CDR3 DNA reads TGTGCCAGCAGCTCCCTGACTAGATCTACCGGGGAGCTGTTTTTT.

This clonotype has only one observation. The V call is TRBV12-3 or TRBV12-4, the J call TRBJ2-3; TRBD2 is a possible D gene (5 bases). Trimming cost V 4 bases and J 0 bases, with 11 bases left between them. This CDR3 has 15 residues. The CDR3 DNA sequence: TGTGCCAGCAGTTCGTGGAGCGGTAGCACAGATACGCAGTATTTT. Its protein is CASSSWSGSTDTQYF.

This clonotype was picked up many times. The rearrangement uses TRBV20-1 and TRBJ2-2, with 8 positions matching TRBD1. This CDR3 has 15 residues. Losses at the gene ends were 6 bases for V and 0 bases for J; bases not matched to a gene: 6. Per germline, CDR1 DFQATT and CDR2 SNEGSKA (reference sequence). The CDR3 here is CSARTGLTNTGELFF. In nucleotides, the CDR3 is TGCAGTGCCCGGACAGGGCTCACGAACACCGGGGAGCTGTTTTTT.

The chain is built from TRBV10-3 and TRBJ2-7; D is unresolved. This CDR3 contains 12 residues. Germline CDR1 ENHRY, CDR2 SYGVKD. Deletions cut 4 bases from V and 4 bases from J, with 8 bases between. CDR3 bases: TGTGCCATCAGTGTGGGTGGGTACGAGCAGTACTTC. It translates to CAISVGGYEQYF.

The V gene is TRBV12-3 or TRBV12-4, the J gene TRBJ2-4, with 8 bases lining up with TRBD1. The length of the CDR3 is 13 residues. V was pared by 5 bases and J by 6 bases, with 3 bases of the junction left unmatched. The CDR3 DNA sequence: TGTGCCAGCAGTGGGACAGGATCAAACATTCAGTACTTC. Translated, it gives CASSGTGSNIQYF.

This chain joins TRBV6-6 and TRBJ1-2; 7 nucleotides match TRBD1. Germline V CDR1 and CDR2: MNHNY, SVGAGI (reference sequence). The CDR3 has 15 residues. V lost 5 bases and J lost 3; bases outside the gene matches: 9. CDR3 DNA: TGTGCCAGCAGTACCTCAGTAGGGGGCGACTATGGCTACACCTTC. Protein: CASSTSVGGDYGYTF.

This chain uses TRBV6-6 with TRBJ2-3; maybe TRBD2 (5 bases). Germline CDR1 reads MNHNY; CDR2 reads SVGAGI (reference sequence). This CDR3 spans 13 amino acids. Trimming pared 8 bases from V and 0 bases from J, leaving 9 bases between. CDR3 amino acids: CASSQRSTDTQYF. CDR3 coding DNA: TGTGCCAGCTCCCAGCGGAGCACAGATACGCAGTATTTT.